Following are 21 T cell receptor beta chains from one sample sequenced in a study of cytomegalovirus exposure and HLA in healthy donors. Both 60 Vbeta primers and 13 Jbeta primers went into the PCR. Profiled with immunoSEQ multiplex PCR; TCRdb holds only in-frame clones, not every one. The sample shows approximately 150,000 clones, approximately 84% of them seen only once. Sequenced input: PBMCs. The receptors shown here come from a woman in her thirties or forties in good health and CMV-seropositive.

V gene TRBV7-2 combines with J gene TRBJ2-2, with D perhaps matching TRBD2 (6 bases). Germline CDR1 is SGHTA and CDR2 is FQGNSA. Deletions cut 3 bases from V and 0 bases from J, with 11 bases between. This CDR3 is built from 16 residues. The CDR3, as DNA: TGTGCCAGCAGCTTTAACGGCGGGGCGAACACCGGGGAGCTGTTTTTT. Its translation is CASSFNGGANTGELFF.

V is TRBV2 and J is TRBJ1-5, with D perhaps matching TRBD1 (5 bases). Germline loops: CDR1 SNHLY, CDR2 FYNNEI. This CDR3 contains 16 residues. The V and J ends lost 7 bases and 4 bases respectively, with 20 bases between them. The CDR3 coding sequence is TGTGCCAGCACTCCCAAAGGGGTGAGTCGGAATCAGCCCCAGCATTTT. Encoded protein: CASTPKGVSRNQPQHF.

The rearrangement joins TRBV13 to TRBJ2-3; D unresolved. CDR3 size: 17 residues. The V gene's germline CDR1 is PRHDT and CDR2 FYEKMQ (reference sequence). Between the trimmed V and J ends, which lost 3 bases and 2 bases, there was a span of 18 bases. CDR3 nucleotides: TGTGCCAGCAGCTTGGGCCTGCGTGTCGGTGACACAGATACGCAGTATTTT. This codes for CASSLGLRVGDTDTQYF. Drawing the rest from reference TRBV13 and TRBJ2-3, the complete variable domain is AAGVIQSPRHLIKEKRETATLKCYPIPRHDTVYWYQQGPGQDPQFLISFYEKMQSDKGSIPDRFSAQQFSDYHSELNMSSLELGDSALYFCASSLGLRVGDTDTQYFGPGTRLTVL.

The rearrangement links TRBV19 to TRBJ2-1; 12 bases align to TRBD2. The CDR3 extends over 15 amino acids. Germline loops: CDR1 LNHDA, CDR2 SQIVND (reference sequence). J was trimmed by 10 bases and V by 7 bases; bases with no gene match: 11. This CDR3 is CASIRTSGAVGEQFF. The DNA for the CDR3 is TGTGCCAGTATTAGGACTAGCGGGGCAGTGGGGGAGCAGTTCTTC.

This clone was counted a few times. J is TRBJ2-4 and V is TRBV9, with a tentative D call TRBD2 (5 bases). CDR1 and CDR2 from the germline V gene are SGDLS and YYNGEE. With 0 bases removed from V and 2 bases from J, the gap between germline ends came to 9 bases. This CDR3 spans 15 amino acids. DNA for the CDR3: TGTGCCAGCAGCGTAGCCGGGGTTTCCAAAAACATTCAGTACTTC. Translating it yields CASSVAGVSKNIQYF.

The rearrangement uses TRBV10-3 and TRBJ1-4, with D possibly TRBD1 on 6 matching bases. V shed 4 bases and J shed 3 bases, with 12 bases lying between them. CDR1 is ENHRY, CDR2 SYGVKD, per germline. CDR3 length: 15 residues. As DNA, the CDR3 is TGTGCCATCAGTGCCCGACAGGATCCTAATGAAAAACTGTTTTTT. Encoded protein: CAISARQDPNEKLFF.

This clone was detected only a few times. The genes are TRBV6-1 and TRBJ1-6; tentative D call: TRBD1 (5 bases). V was shortened by 8 bases and J by 5 bases, with 10 bases between the two germline ends. Germline CDR1 MNHNS, CDR2 SASEGT. The CDR3 has 13 amino acids. The CDR3 sequence is CASLRTNNSPLHF. DNA of the CDR3: TGTGCCAGCTTAAGGACAAATAATTCACCCCTCCACTTT.

This clone appeared a few times. CDR3 residues: CAIQAQEGGYTF. In DNA form, the CDR3 reads TGTGCCATTCAAGCTCAGGAGGGAGGCTACACCTTC. The chain links TRBV10-3 to TRBJ1-2; D not certain. Trimming left V 9 bases short and J 8 bases short, with 16 bases between. This CDR3 comprises 12 residues. From germline, CDR1 is ENHRY and CDR2 SYGVKD.

This CDR3 is CASRRRGATEAFF. In nucleotides, the CDR3 is TGTGCCAGTAGGCGCAGGGGCGCCACTGAAGCTTTCTTT. V gene TRBV19 combines with J gene TRBJ1-1; a weak D match, TRBD1 (6 bases). The V and J ends lost 6 bases and 4 bases respectively, with 12 bases between them. The germline gives CDR1 LNHDA, CDR2 SQIVND (reference sequence). The CDR3 contains 13 residues.

This chain uses TRBV21-1 with TRBJ2-3; the D call of TRBD2 is as the table states it, not checked on the DNA. TRBV21-1 is designated a pseudogene. The CDR3 loop spans 14 amino acids. DNA of the CDR3: TGTGCCAGCAGGCGAGAGGAGGGCACAGATACGCAGTATTTT. Protein: CASRREEGTDTQYF.

V is TRBV6-1 and J is TRBJ2-1; 12 nucleotides line up with TRBD2. Germline V gene lookup returns CDR1 MNHNS and CDR2 SASEGT. Trimming at V came to 3 bases and at J to 6 bases, leaving 12 bases not matched to a gene. This CDR3 comprises 18 residues. DNA for the CDR3: TGTGCCAGCAGTGACGCTCTAGCGGGGGGGCCGAGGGGCAATGAGCAGTTCTTC. This sequence encodes CASSDALAGGPRGNEQFF.

The chain carries TRBV5-1 and TRBJ1-5, with 9 bases matching TRBD1. V dropped 3 bases and J dropped 4; count of bases not matched to a gene: 2. CDR1 is SGHRS and CDR2 is YFSETQ in the germline V gene. The CDR3 covers 14 residues. CDR3 nucleotides: TGCGCCAGCAGCTACGGGACAGGGAATCAGCCCCAGCATTTT. Translated, it gives CASSYGTGNQPQHF.

A note on this clone: The DNA is left out, because the CDR3 cannot be placed on it with certainty; the CDR3 is given as TCRdb lists it. The chain links TRBV28 to TRBJ1-2; TRBD1 is the table's D call and was not checked against the DNA. The CDR3 adds up to 13 amino acids, both ends counted. In germline, CDR1 is MDHEN, CDR2 SYDVKM. This chain's CDR3 is CASSRTVLRGYTF.

The CDR3 nucleotides read TGTGCCAGCAGCCACTCTCAGGGGAATCAGCCCCAGCATTTT. Protein sequence: CASSHSQGNQPQHF. The chain combines TRBV13 with TRBJ1-5; perhaps TRBD1 as D (6 bases). The V end lost 5 bases, the J end lost 4 bases, and 12 bases lay between the germline ends. The CDR3 runs 14 residues. CDR1 PRHDT and CDR2 FYEKMQ come from the germline V gene (reference sequence).

About this clone itself: Other DNA sequences in this specimen translate into the identical CDR3. This sequence joins TRBV15 and TRBJ2-7; possible D gene TRBD1, 6 bases. The CDR3 sequence is 14 residues long. V was pared by 0 bases and J by 4 bases, with 10 bases between. The V gene's germline CDR1 is LNHNV and CDR2 YYDKDF (reference sequence). The CDR3 region is CATSREGGGYEQYF. CDR3 nucleotide sequence: TGTGCCACCAGCAGAGAAGGGGGTGGTTACGAGCAGTACTTC.

The chain is built from TRBV4-2 and TRBJ2-2, with D maybe TRBD1 (5 bases). Germline CDR1 and CDR2: LGHNA and YNFKEQ. With 0 bases removed from V and 6 bases from J, the gap between germline ends came to 14 bases. The CDR3 is made up of 16 amino acids. CDR3 amino acids: CASSQDTGQEAGELFF. The CDR3 region has the DNA TGTGCCAGCAGCCAAGACACTGGACAAGAAGCCGGGGAGCTGTTTTTT.

This chain links TRBV5-4 with TRBJ2-2, with 7 bases identical to TRBD1. With 5 bases clipped from V and 3 bases from J, the junction kept 7 bases outside the gene matches. Germline V lookup: CDR1 SGHNT, CDR2 YYREEE (reference sequence). This CDR3 is 15 amino acids long. In nucleotides, the CDR3 is TGTGCCAGCAGTCCGGGACAGTCTTACACCGGGGAGCTGTTTTTT. Its translation is CASSPGQSYTGELFF.

The chain employs TRBV7-9 and TRBJ2-3; D is possibly TRBD2 (7 bases). Per the germline V gene, CDR1 is SEHNR and CDR2 is FQNEAQ (reference sequence). V was cut by 2 bases and J by 2 bases, with 14 bases left in between. CDR3 length equals 16 residues. The CDR3 coding sequence is TGTGCCAGCAGCTTAACCGGGGGGCTAGCCACAGATACGCAGTATTTT. Translated: CASSLTGGLATDTQYF.

The V and J genes are TRBV7-3 and TRBJ2-6; the D is unclear. Germline assignment: CDR1 SGHTA and CDR2 FQGTGA. With 5 bases removed from V and 2 bases from J, the gap between germline ends came to 10 bases. The CDR3 spans 15 residues. The CDR3 DNA is TGTGCCAGCAGCCCAGGTTTCACTGGGGCCAACGTCCTGACTTTC. It encodes CASSPGFTGANVLTF.

V and J are TRBV5-1 and TRBJ2-2; 9 nucleotides align to TRBD2. The CDR3 extends over 15 amino acids. The ends lost 2 bases at V and 3 bases at J; junction bases unmatched: 2. Looked up from germline, CDR1 is SGHRS and CDR2 is YFSETQ. The CDR3 sequence: CASSLVAGDTGELFF. The DNA for the CDR3 is TGCGCCAGCAGCTTAGTAGCGGGGGACACCGGGGAGCTGTTTTTT.

The V call is TRBV28, the J call TRBJ1-5, with D maybe TRBD1 (6 bases). The ends were cut back, 2 bases at V and 9 bases at J, with 23 bases in the middle. This CDR3 is built from 17 residues. The germline gives CDR1 MDHEN, CDR2 SYDVKM. The DNA of the CDR3 is TGTGCCAGCAGTTTAAGTCCGATCAGACAGGTTATCAGGCCCCAGCATTTT. Amino acids: CASSLSPIRQVIRPQHF.